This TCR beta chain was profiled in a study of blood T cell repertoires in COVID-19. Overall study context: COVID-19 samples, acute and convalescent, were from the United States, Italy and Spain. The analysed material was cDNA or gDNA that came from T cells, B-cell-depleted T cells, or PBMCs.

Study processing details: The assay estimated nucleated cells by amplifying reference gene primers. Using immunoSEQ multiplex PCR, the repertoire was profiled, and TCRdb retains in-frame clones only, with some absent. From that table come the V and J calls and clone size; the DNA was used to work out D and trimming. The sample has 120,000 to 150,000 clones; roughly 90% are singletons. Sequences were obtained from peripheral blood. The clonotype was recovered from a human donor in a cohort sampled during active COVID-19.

CDR3 sequence (DNA): TGTGCCAGCAGCTTAGCGGGCTTGATCAATGAGCAGTTCTTC. Protein: CASSLAGLINEQFF. The chain carries TRBV7-3 and TRBJ2-1, with D perhaps matching TRBD2 (5 bases). Germline V gives CDR1 SGHTA, CDR2 FQGTGA. With 2 bases removed from V and 6 bases from J, the gap between germline ends came to 11 bases. The length of the CDR3 is 14 residues. The whole variable domain, remainder taken from reference TRBV7-3 and TRBJ2-1, is GAGVSQTPSNKVTEKGKYVELRCDPISGHTALYWYRQSLGQGPEFLIYFQGTGAADDSGLPNDRFFAVRPEGSVSTLKIQRTERGDSAVYLCASSLAGLINEQFFGPGTRLTVL.